Listed below are T cell receptor beta chains from one sample, sequenced in a study of T cells in Graves' hyperthyroidism and ophthalmopathy. TCRdb re-called the multiplex PCR reads with MiXCR, one entry per CDR3 protein. The profile covers 45,000 to 55,000 distinct CDR3 sequences, with 45% to 65% appearing a single time and about 34% taken by the ten largest. Sequencing was carried out using peripheral blood or thyroid tissue (not recorded which). The receptors come from a man between 18 and 35 years old with Graves' hyperthyroidism. Each CDR3 is given with its conserved first and last residue. D genes are given only for firm matches. Some rows have no size entry. The others give once, few or many, or a class for an expanded clone.

abundance	j_gene	v_gene	d_gene	CDR3aa	CDR3nt
NA	TRBJ1-2	TRBV29-1	NA	CSVDLGGTTYGYTF	TGCAGCGTTGATTTAGGGGGGACAACCTATGGCTACACCTTC
once	TRBJ2-7	TRBV20-1	TRBD2	CSAMGSGRANEQYF	TGCAGTGCTATGGGAAGCGGGAGGGCCAATGAGCAGTACTTC
NA	TRBJ2-2	TRBV7-9	NA	CASSPGVSELFF	TGTGCCAGCAGTCCTGGGGTGTCGGAGCTGTTTTTT
NA	TRBJ1-5	TRBV7-2	TRBD1	CASSATGGSNQPQHF	TGTGCCAGCAGCGCGACAGGGGGCAGCAATCAGCCCCAGCATTTT
NA	TRBJ1-2	TRBV9	NA	CASIKKGGVSGYTF	TGTGCCAGCATCAAAAAAGGGGGGGTTAGTGGCTACACCTTC
many	TRBJ1-5	TRBV28	NA	CASSRQSRDQPQHF	TGTGCCAGCAGCAGACAGAGCCGGGATCAGCCCCAGCATTTT
once	TRBJ1-5	TRBV10-3	TRBD1	CATIHRDRESYSNQPQHF	TGTGCCACGATACACCGGGACAGGGAATCATATAGCAATCAGCCCCAGCATTTT
once	TRBJ2-7	TRBV10-2	TRBD1	CASRDTTGPYEQYF	TGCGCCAGCAGGGACACGACAGGGCCCTACGAGCAGTACTTC
NA	TRBJ1-2	TRBV2	NA	CASSYSAGFGYTF	TGTGCCAGCAGTTACTCAGCGGGGTTTGGCTACACCTTC
once	TRBJ1-6	TRBV20-1	TRBD1	CSARSRDRGRDAYSLLHF	TGCAGTGCTAGGAGCCGGGACAGGGGCCGCGATGCCTATTCACTCCTCCACTTT
NA	TRBJ2-5	TRBV10-3	TRBD1	CATRGDRGGETQYF	TGTGCCACCCGGGGGGACAGGGGTGGAGAGACCCAGTACTTC
NA	TRBJ1-2	TRBV5-1	NA	CASSPVQGYGYTF	TGCGCCAGCAGCCCGGTACAGGGATATGGCTACACCTTC
NA	TRBJ2-5	TRBV2	NA	CASSDHETQYF	TGTGCCAGCAGTGATCATGAGACCCAGTACTTC
NA	TRBJ2-7	TRBV4-1	TRBD2	CASSFSGTSGRWGQYF	TGCGCCAGCAGCTTTTCTGGGACTAGCGGGCGGTGGGGGCAGTACTTC
NA	TRBJ2-7	TRBV7-2	TRBD2	CASSRAGGGRYEQYF	TGTGCCAGCAGCCGAGCCGGGGGGGGGAGGTACGAGCAGTACTTC
NA	TRBJ2-5	TRBV7-2	TRBD1	CASSWGTAGETQYF	TGTGCCAGCAGCTGGGGGACAGCCGGAGAGACCCAGTACTTC
once	TRBJ1-6	TRBV7-9	NA	CASSQAGPHEYNSPLHF	TGCGCCAGCAGCCAAGCGGGGCCCCACGAATATAATTCACCCCTCCACTTT
many	TRBJ1-5	TRBV12-3/TRBV12-4	NA	CASSRRKAVDQPQHF	TGTGCCAGCAGCAGACGAAAAGCGGTGGACCAGCCCCAGCATTTT
many	TRBJ1-5	TRBV10-2	TRBD1	CASMGGQGYQPQHF	TGCGCCAGCATGGGGGGACAGGGGTATCAGCCCCAGCATTTT
many	TRBJ1-3	TRBV7-2	NA	CASSRGGFGNTIYF	TGTGCCAGCAGCCGAGGGGGTTTTGGAAACACCATATATTTT
many	TRBJ1-2	TRBV6-1	TRBD1	CASSETGVGYTF	TGTGCCAGCAGTGAGACAGGGGTTGGCTACACCTTC
NA	TRBJ2-5	TRBV7-2	TRBD1	CASNPNFAGGVAETQYF	TGTGCCAGCAACCCAAATTTCGCAGGGGGAGTGGCAGAGACCCAGTACTTC